The source of this T cell receptor (beta chain) is a study of T cell responses to AZD1222 COVID-19 vaccine. The repertoire was sequenced with immunoSEQ multiplex PCR; TCRdb's copy has only in-frame clones and lacks some. Seen here are around 180,000 clones, around 86% observed once, and the top ten hold about 3%. Details on this clone: Its cognate antigen is unknown.

Study-level results: The study found vaccine-associated CD4 TCRs spanning spike, dominant at 160-218 and 743-854. Most donors were white British, females outnumbered males, and clonal diversity was possibly underestimated. Among AZD1222 vaccinees, only five to seven were seropositive at baseline. Two AZD1222 administrations were followed by greater Spike-specific TCR breadth and depth.

Germline-derived CDR1 and CDR2 are MGHDK and SYGVNS. The ends were cut back, 7 bases at V and 0 bases at J, with 3 bases in the middle. The CDR3 has 11 residues. Sequenced material: peripheral blood, taken on day 0 of MenACWY control vaccination. This sequence joins TRBV25-1 and TRBJ1-1; D is unresolved. The sequence was obtained from an adult in good health. DNA for the CDR3: TGTGCCAGCACTTTGAACACTGAAGCTTTCTTT. Translation gives CASTLNTEAFF.